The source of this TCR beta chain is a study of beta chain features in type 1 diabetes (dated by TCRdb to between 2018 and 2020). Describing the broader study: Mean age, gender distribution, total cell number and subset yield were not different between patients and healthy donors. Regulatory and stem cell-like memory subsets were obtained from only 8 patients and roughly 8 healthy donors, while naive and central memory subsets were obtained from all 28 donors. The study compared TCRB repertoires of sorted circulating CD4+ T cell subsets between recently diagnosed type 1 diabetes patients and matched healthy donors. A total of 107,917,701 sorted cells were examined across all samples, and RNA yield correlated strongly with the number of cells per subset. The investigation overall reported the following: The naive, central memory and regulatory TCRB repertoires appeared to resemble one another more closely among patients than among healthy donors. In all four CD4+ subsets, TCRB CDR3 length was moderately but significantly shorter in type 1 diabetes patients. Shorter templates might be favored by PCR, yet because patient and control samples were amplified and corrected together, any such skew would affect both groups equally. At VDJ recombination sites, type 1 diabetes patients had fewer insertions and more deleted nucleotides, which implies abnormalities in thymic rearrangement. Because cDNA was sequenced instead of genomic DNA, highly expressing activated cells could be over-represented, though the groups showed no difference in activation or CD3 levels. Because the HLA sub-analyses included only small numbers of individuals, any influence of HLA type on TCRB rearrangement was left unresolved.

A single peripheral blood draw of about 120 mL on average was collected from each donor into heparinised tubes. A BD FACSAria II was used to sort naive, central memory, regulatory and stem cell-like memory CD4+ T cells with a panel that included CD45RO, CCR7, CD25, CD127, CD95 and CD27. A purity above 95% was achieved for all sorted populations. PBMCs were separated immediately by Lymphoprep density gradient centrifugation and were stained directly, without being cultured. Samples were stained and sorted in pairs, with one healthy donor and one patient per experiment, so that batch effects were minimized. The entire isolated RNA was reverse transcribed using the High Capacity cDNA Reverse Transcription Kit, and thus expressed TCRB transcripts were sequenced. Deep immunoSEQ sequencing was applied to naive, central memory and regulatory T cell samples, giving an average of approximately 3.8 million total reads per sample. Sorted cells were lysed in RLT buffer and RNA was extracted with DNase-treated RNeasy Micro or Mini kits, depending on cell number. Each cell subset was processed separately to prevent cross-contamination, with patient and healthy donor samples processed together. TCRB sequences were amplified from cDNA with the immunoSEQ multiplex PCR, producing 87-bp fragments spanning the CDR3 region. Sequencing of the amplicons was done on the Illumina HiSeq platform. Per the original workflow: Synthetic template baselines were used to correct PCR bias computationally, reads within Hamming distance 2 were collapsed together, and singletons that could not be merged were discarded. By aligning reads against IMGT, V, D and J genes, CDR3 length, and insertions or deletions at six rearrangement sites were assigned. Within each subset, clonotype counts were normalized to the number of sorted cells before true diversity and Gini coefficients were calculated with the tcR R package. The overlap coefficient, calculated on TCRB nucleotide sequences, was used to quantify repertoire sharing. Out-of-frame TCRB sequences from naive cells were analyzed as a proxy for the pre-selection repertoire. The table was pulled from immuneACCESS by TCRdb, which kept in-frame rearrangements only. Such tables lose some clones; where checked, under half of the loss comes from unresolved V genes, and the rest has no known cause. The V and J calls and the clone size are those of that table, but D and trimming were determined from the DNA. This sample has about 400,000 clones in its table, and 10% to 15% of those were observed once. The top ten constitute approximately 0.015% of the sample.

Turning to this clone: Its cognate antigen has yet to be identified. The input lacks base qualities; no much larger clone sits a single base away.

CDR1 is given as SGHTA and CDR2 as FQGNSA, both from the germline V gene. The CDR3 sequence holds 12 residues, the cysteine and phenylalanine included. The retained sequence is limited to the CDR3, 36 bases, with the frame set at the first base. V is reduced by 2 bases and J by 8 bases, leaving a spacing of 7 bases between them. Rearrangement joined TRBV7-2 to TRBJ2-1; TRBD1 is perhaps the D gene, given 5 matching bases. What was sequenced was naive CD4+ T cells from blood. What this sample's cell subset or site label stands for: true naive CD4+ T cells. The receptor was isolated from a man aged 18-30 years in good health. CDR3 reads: CASSLIGDEQFF. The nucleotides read TGTGCCAGCAGCTTAATAGGGGATGAGCAGTTCTTC.